The 20 T cell receptor beta chains in this list originate from one sample, sequenced in a study of blood T cell repertoires in COVID-19. Repertoires were generated with immunoSEQ multiplex PCR, while TCRdb's copy carries only in-frame clones and drops some. The repertoire holds about 220,000 clones, with around 84% as singletons. Sequencing used peripheral blood. These receptors came from a man aged 30 to 45 with active or convalescent COVID-19.

This clone was detected once. The chain combines TRBV5-5 with TRBJ1-1, with 9 bases lining up with TRBD1. Looked up from germline, CDR1 is SGHKS and CDR2 is YYEKEE (reference sequence). V was pared by 3 bases and J by 6 bases, with 9 bases of the junction left unmatched. This CDR3 comprises 15 residues. This CDR3 reads CASSSPPDRGAEAFF. Here the CDR3 DNA reads TGTGCCAGCAGCTCTCCTCCGGACAGGGGCGCTGAAGCTTTCTTT.

This chain joins TRBV3-1 (or the pseudogene TRBV3-2) and TRBJ2-7; D might be TRBD2 (7 bases). CDR1 LGHDT and CDR2 YNNKEL come from the germline V gene (reference sequence). This CDR3 comprises 15 residues. V was cut by 1 base and J by 5 bases, with 15 bases left in between. This chain's CDR3 is CASSQGGGGPDEQYF. The CDR3 DNA reads as TGTGCCAGCAGCCAAGGGGGCGGGGGCCCCGACGAGCAGTACTTC.

The rearrangement links TRBV6-2 or TRBV6-3 to TRBJ2-2; D is unclear. Germline V gene data show CDR1 as MNHEY and CDR2 as SVGEGT. This CDR3 has 13 amino acids. V gave up 5 bases and J gave up 7 bases, with 11 bases separating them. Written as DNA, the CDR3 is TGTGCCAGCAGTAGGCAGGCAGGCGGGGAGCTGTTTTTT. It translates to CASSRQAGGELFF.

V gene TRBV5-1 combines with J gene TRBJ1-6; TRBD1 might be the D (6 bases). CDR3 length: 17 residues. CDR1 is SGHRS, CDR2 YFSETQ, per germline. V lost 3 bases, J lost 6 bases, and 19 bases lay in between. The CDR3 region has the DNA TGCGCCAGCAGCTCTACCAGAAGACAGGATAGTAATTCACCCCTCCACTTT. Protein product: CASSSTRRQDSNSPLHF.

This chain links TRBV5-4 with TRBJ2-2, with 7 bases identical to TRBD1. The CDR3 totals 14 residues. The J segment lost 6 bases and the V segment lost 6 bases, leaving 8 bases of the junction unmatched. CDR1 and CDR2 from the germline V gene are SGHNT and YYREEE (reference sequence). CDR3 amino acids: CASTPGGRAGELFF. The CDR3 DNA reads TGTGCCAGCACCCCAGGGGGTCGAGCCGGGGAGCTGTTTTTT. The full variable domain, rest sourced from reference TRBV5-4 and TRBJ2-2, is ETGVTQSPTHLIKTRGQQVTLRCSSQSGHNTVSWYQQALGQGPQFIFQYYREEENGRGNFPPRFSGLQFPNYSSELNVNALELDDSALYLCASTPGGRAGELFFGEGSRLTVL.

The rearrangement joins TRBV28 to TRBJ2-3; 7 bases are a match to TRBD2. The CDR3 length is 16 residues. With V trimmed by 3 bases and J by 8 bases, 14 bases remained unmatched. Germline V gene sequence: CDR1 MDHEN, CDR2 SYDVKM. The CDR3 reads CASSFPEAGPKGTQYF. The CDR3 bases are TGTGCCAGCAGTTTTCCTGAAGCGGGACCCAAAGGTACGCAGTATTTT.

V usage is TRBV6-5 and J usage is TRBJ1-5; 7 bases map to TRBD1. The CDR3 contains 13 residues. J lost 4 bases, V lost 7 bases, and 4 bases had no gene match. From germline, CDR1 is MNHEY and CDR2 SVGAGI. In nucleotides, the CDR3 is TGTGCCAGCACAGGGGGGACGAATCAGCCCCAGCATTTT. The encoded protein is CASTGGTNQPQHF.

The gene calls are TRBV5-4 and TRBJ2-3; 14 bases are shared with TRBD2. The CDR3 spans 18 residues. The germline gives CDR1 SGHNT, CDR2 YYREEE (reference sequence). The ends lost 0 bases at V and 0 bases at J; junction bases unmatched: 3. The CDR3 here is CASSLATSGGASTDTQYF. The CDR3, as DNA: TGTGCCAGCAGCTTGGCGACTAGCGGGGGGGCTAGCACAGATACGCAGTATTTT.

This sequence joins TRBV29-1 and TRBJ2-7; 8 bases align to TRBD2. The trim removed 5 bases at V and 4 bases at J, leaving 16 bases unmatched. The CDR3 is made up of 16 amino acids. CDR1 and CDR2 (germline): SQVTM, ANQGSEA. The DNA of the CDR3 is TGCAGCGTTCTACGCCCAGTGGGTCGGGAGGGTTACGAGCAGTACTTC. This translates into CSVLRPVGREGYEQYF.

This chain links TRBV27 with TRBJ1-5, with TRBD1 matching over 7 bases. Looked up from germline, CDR1 is MNHEY and CDR2 is SMNVEV (reference sequence). This CDR3 has 16 amino acids. V lost 1 base to trimming and J lost 5 bases; unmatched junction nucleotides: 8. CDR3 bases: TGTGCCAGCAGTTTATACCCCCGGGACAGTCATCAGCCCCAGCATTTT. Translation gives CASSLYPRDSHQPQHF.

This chain links TRBV5-1 with TRBJ2-7, with D possibly matching TRBD2 (8 bases). CDR3 length equals 14 residues. Germline assignment: CDR1 SGHRS and CDR2 YFSETQ. The V end was cut by 7 bases, the J end by 6 bases, with 20 bases between. CDR3 sequence (DNA): TGCGCCAGCGCTCCCGACAGGGCGGGGGGCGAGCAGTACTTC. Protein product: CASAPDRAGGEQYF. Together with reference TRBV5-1 and TRBJ2-7, the CDR3 gives the full variable domain: KAGVTQTPRYLIKTRGQQVTLSCSPISGHRSVSWYQQTPGQGLQFLFEYFSETQRNKGNFPGRFSGRQFSNSRSEMNVSTLELGDSALYLCASAPDRAGGEQYFGPGTRLTVT.

The chain uses TRBV6-6 and TRBJ1-4, with TRBD1 matching over 9 bases. The CDR3 consists of 16 residues. Germline V gives CDR1 MNHNY, CDR2 SVGAGI (reference sequence). The V segment lost 6 bases and the J segment 5 bases; nucleotides outside the gene matches: 10. Written as DNA, the CDR3 is TGTGCCAGCAGCCACGGGACAGGGAACAGAAATGAAAAACTGTTTTTT. Protein product: CASSHGTGNRNEKLFF.

The chain combines TRBV5-8 with TRBJ2-2; no clear D gene. The CDR3 loop spans 12 amino acids. Germline V gene lookup returns CDR1 SGHTS and CDR2 YDEGEE. The V end lost 2 bases, the J end lost 8 bases, and 7 bases lay between the germline ends. CDR3 sequence reads: CASSFRYGELFF. The DNA for the CDR3 is TGTGCCAGCAGCTTTCGTTATGGGGAGCTGTTTTTT.

This chain uses TRBV7-8 with TRBJ2-7, with TRBD1 matching over 9 bases. The V gene end was trimmed by 5 bases and the J gene end by 6 bases; junction bases not matched to a gene: 11. In germline, CDR1 is SGHVS, CDR2 FQNEAQ. The CDR3 sequence is 15 residues long. CDR3 amino acids: CASSPPGTGPVEQYF. As DNA, the CDR3 is TGTGCCAGCAGCCCTCCCGGGACAGGGCCGGTCGAGCAGTACTTC. Variable domain in full (rest from reference TRBV7-8 and TRBJ2-7): GAGVSQSPRYKVAKRGQDVALRCDPISGHVSLFWYQQALGQGPEFLTYFQNEAQLDKSGLPSDRFFAERPEGSVSTLKIQRTQQEDSAVYLCASSPPGTGPVEQYFGPGTRLTVT.

The rearrangement links TRBV6-5 to TRBJ2-5, with 7 bases fitting TRBD2. Germline CDR1 and CDR2: MNHEY and SVGAGI. With V trimmed by 2 bases and J by 1 base, 4 bases remained unmatched. The CDR3 consists of 15 residues. DNA of the CDR3: TGTGCCAGCAGTTACGGCGGGGGAACCCAAGAGACCCAGTACTTC. This gives the protein CASSYGGGTQETQYF.

The CDR3 DNA reads as TGCGCCAGCAGCCAGATGGTGCGGGAGTGGGATGAGCAGTTCTTC. Translated: CASSQMVREWDEQFF. The chain recombines TRBV5-1 with TRBJ2-1, with TRBD2 matching over 7 bases. CDR3 size: 15 residues. Germline V CDR1 and CDR2: SGHRS, YFSETQ. V lost 4 bases to trimming and J lost 8 bases; unmatched junction nucleotides: 12.

In this sample, this clone turned up many times. CDR3 in amino acids: CASSLWGTSTPMRWTGELFF. The CDR3 DNA reads as TGTGCCAGCAGTTTATGGGGGACTAGCACCCCGATGAGGTGGACCGGGGAGCTGTTTTTT. The chain couples TRBV27 to TRBJ2-2, with 9 nucleotides matching TRBD2. The length of the CDR3 is 20 residues. Germline loops: CDR1 MNHEY, CDR2 SMNVEV (reference sequence). Germline trimming cut 1 base from V and 5 bases from J; bases unmatched to any gene: 17.

The chain has TRBV7-2 and TRBJ1-3, with 7 bases fitting TRBD1. Germline V gene lookup returns CDR1 SGHTA and CDR2 FQGNSA. V was clipped by 1 base and J by 8 bases; unmatched bases: 8. This CDR3 region has 15 residues. The CDR3 nucleotides are TGTGCCAGCAGCTTAGTTCGCACAGGGGCGGACACCATATATTTT. Its protein product is CASSLVRTGADTIYF. The full variable domain, completed using reference TRBV7-2 and TRBJ1-3, is GAGVSQSPSNKVTEKGKDVELRCDPISGHTALYWYRQSLGQGLEFLIYFQGNSAPDKSGLPSDRFSAERTGGSVSTLTIQRTQQEDSAVYLCASSLVRTGADTIYFGEGSWLTVV.

The rearrangement links TRBV9 to TRBJ2-7, with TRBD2 as a possible D gene (5 bases). Germline V lookup: CDR1 SGDLS, CDR2 YYNGEE. This CDR3 is 15 amino acids long. V lost 0 bases to trimming and J lost 4 bases, with 14 bases between them. The CDR3 sequence: CASSVGGEKRYEQYF. As DNA, the CDR3 is TGTGCCAGCAGCGTAGGTGGGGAGAAAAGATACGAGCAGTACTTC.

The CDR3 is CASSETGGKGYTF. The DNA of the CDR3 is TGTGCCAGCAGTGAAACAGGGGGAAAGGGCTACACCTTC. The genes are TRBV2 and TRBJ1-2, with TRBD1 identical over 8 bases. The germline V gene encodes CDR1 SNHLY and CDR2 FYNNEI. The CDR3 covers 13 residues. The V segment lost 2 bases and the J segment 8 bases; nucleotides outside the gene matches: 4.